What follows is one TCR beta chain and its context. These data originate in a study of technical replicates of blood from several donors. Using immunoSEQ multiplex PCR, the repertoire was profiled, and TCRdb retains in-frame clones only, with some absent. The sample contains under 35,000 clones, 90% to 95% of which appear only once. The CDR3 has 14 residues. In germline, CDR1 is SGHNT, CDR2 YYREEE (reference sequence). Trimming cost V 2 bases and J 0 bases, with 8 bases left between them. The clonotype comes from a human donor in good health. Some clones in this sample may be carry-over from other donors' samples. This chain connects TRBV5-4 to TRBJ2-5; D not resolved. The material sequenced was PBMCs. In DNA form, the CDR3 reads TGTGCCAGCAGCTTCGGTTATAACCAAGAGACCCAGTACTTC. Protein: CASSFGYNQETQYF.